What follows is one TCR beta chain and its context. Its cognate antigen is unknown. The donors were members of the validation cohort comprising 120 subjects, separate from the approximately 670-subject first cohort. The sample originates from a study of cytomegalovirus exposure and HLA in healthy donors. Study-level points and caveats: Later, an analysis found that TCR clusters from the first cohort tended to co-occur in the 90 to 150 validation repertoires.

Profiled with immunoSEQ multiplex PCR; TCRdb holds only in-frame clones, not every one. The sample gives some 170,000 clones, around nine tenths of which show up once; approximately 1.5% is in the top ten. This clonotype was sampled from a woman aged 25 to 39 in good health and CMV-seronegative. Sequencing was done on a sample of PBMCs.

DNA for the CDR3: TGTGCCAGCGCCTCCGAGAGGTACAATGAGCAGTTCTTC. Translating gives CASASERYNEQFF. The chain links TRBV2 to TRBJ2-1; no definite D call. Germline V gene data show CDR1 as SNHLY and CDR2 as FYNNEI. This CDR3 is 13 amino acids long. V was cut by 8 bases and J by 4 bases, with 12 bases left in between.